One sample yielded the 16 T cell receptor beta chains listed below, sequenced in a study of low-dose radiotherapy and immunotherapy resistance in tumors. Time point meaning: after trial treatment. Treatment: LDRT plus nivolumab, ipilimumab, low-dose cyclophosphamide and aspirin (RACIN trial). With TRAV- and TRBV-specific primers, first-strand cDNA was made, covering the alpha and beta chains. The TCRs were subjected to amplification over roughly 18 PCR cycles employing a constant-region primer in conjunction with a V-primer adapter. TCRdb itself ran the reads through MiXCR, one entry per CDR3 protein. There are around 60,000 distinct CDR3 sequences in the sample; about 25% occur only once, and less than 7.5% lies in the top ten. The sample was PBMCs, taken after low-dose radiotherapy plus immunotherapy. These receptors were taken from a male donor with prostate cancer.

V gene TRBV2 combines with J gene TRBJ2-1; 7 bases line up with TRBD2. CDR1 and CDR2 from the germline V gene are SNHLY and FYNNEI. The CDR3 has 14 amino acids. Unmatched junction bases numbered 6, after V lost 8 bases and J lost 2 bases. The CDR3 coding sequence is TGTGCCAGCGGGGGGAGGGTTGCCTACAATGAGCAGTTCTTC. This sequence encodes CASGGRVAYNEQFF.

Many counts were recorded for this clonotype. The CDR3 nucleotides are TGTGCCAGCAGCCCGGGGTTCGGGAGACGAGAAAAACTGTTTTTT. It encodes CASSPGFGRREKLFF. The rearrangement links TRBV14 to TRBJ1-4, with unresolved D. The CDR3 runs to 15 residues. Trimming left V 4 bases short and J 8 bases short, with 17 bases between. In germline, CDR1 is SGHDN, CDR2 FVKESK.

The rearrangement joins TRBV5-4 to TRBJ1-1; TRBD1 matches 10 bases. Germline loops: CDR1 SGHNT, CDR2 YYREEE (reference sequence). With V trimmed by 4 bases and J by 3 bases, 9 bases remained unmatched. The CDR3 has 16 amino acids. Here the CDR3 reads CASSPPPGQGHTEAFF. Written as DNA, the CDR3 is TGTGCCAGCAGCCCACCACCGGGACAGGGGCACACTGAAGCTTTCTTT.

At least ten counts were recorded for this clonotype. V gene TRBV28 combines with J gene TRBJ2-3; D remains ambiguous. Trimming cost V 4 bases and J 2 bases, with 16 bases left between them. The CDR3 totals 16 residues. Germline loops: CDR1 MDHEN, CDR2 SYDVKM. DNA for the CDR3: TGTGCCAGCAGTTCCCCGAGTAGGGCTCTCACAGATACGCAGTATTTT. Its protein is CASSSPSRALTDTQYF.

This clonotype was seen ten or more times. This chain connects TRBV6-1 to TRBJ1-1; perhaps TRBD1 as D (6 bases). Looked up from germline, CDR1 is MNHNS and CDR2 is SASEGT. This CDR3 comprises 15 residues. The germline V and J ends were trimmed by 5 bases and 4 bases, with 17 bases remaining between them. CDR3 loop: CASSWDTPGVTEAFF. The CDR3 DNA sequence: TGTGCCAGCAGTTGGGACACCCCGGGGGTCACTGAAGCTTTCTTT.

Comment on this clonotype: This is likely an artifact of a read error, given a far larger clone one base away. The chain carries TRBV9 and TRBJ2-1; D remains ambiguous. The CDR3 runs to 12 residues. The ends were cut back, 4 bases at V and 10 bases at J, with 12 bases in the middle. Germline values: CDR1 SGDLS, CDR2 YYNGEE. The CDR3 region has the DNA TGTGCCAGCAGCTCTGACGGTTACGAGCAGTTCTTC. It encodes CASSSDGYEQFF.

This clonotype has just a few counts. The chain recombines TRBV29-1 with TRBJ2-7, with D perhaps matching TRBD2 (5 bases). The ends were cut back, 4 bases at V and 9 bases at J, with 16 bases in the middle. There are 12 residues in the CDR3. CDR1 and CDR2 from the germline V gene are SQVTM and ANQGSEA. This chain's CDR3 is CSVGEQRVGQYF. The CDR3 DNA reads TGCAGCGTTGGGGAGCAGCGAGTAGGGCAGTACTTC.

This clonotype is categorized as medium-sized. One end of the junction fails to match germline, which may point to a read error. The CDR3 loop reads CATSREQGFSSYEQYF. Written as DNA, the CDR3 is TGTGCCACCAGCCGAGAACAGGGCTTCAGCTCCTACGAGCAGTACTTC. The chain carries TRBV15 and TRBJ2-7; D is possibly TRBD1 (6 bases). The length of the CDR3 is 16 residues. Germline loops: CDR1 LNHNV, CDR2 YYDKDF (reference sequence).

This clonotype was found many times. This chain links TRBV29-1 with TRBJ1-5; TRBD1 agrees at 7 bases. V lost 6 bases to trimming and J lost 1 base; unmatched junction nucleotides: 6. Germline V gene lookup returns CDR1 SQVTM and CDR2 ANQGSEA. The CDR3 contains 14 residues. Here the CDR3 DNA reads TGCAGCGTCACTACAGGGGCGAGCAATCAGCCCCAGCATTTT. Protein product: CSVTTGASNQPQHF.

Here the CDR3 DNA reads TGTGCCAGCAGTGGGGCTAGCGGGGGGGCCGGCACAGATACGCAGTATTTT. It encodes CASSGASGGAGTDTQYF. V gene TRBV2 combines with J gene TRBJ2-3, with 12 bases lining up with TRBD2. The CDR3 totals 17 residues. The V and J ends lost 4 bases and 1 base, in that order; junction bases with no gene match: 6. Germline values: CDR1 SNHLY, CDR2 FYNNEI.

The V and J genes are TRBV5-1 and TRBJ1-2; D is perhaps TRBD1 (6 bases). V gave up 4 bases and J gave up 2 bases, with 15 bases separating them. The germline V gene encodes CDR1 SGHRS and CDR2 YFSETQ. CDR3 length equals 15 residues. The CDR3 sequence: CASSPQPGANYGYTF. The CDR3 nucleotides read TGCGCCAGCAGCCCCCAGCCGGGGGCGAACTATGGCTACACCTTC.

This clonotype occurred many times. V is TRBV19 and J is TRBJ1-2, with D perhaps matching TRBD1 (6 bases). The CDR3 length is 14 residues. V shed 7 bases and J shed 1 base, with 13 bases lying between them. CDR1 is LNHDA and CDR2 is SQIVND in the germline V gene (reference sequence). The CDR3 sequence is CASIPGAHNYGYTF. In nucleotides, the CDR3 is TGTGCCAGTATCCCGGGGGCTCATAACTATGGCTACACCTTC. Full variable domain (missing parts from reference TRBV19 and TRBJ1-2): DGGITQSPKYLFRKEGQNVTLSCEQNLNHDAMYWYRQDPGQGLRLIYYSQIVNDFQKGDIAEGYSVSREKKESFPLTVTSAQKNPTAFYLCASIPGAHNYGYTFGSGTRLTVV.

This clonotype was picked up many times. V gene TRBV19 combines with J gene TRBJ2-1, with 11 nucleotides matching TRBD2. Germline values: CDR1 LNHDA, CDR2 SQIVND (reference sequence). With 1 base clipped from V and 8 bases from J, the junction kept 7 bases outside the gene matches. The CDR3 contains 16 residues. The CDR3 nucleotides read TGTGCCAGTAGTATAGGACTAGCGGGATTCCAATATGAGCAGTTCTTC. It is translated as CASSIGLAGFQYEQFF.

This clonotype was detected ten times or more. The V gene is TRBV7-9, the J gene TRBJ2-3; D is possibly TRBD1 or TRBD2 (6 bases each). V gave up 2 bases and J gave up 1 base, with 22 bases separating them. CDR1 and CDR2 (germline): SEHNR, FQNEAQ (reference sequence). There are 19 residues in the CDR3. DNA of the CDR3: TGTGCCAGCAGCTTAATCTCTGGGGGGCCGGGACATCGCACAGATACGCAGTATTTT. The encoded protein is CASSLISGGPGHRTDTQYF.

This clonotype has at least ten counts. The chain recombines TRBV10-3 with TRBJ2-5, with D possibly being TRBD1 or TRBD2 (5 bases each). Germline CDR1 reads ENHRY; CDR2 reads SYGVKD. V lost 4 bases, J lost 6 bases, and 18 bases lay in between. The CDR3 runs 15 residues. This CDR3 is CAISVGEDRSQTQYF. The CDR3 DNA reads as TGTGCCATCAGTGTGGGGGAAGATCGCTCCCAGACCCAGTACTTC.

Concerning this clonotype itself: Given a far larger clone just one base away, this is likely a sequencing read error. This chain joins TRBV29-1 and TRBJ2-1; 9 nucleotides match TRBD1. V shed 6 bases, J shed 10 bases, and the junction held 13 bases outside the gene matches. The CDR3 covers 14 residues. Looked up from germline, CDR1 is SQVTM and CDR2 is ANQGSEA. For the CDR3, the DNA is TGCAGCGTAGACGCCGGGACAGGGTCAGGCGAGCAGTTCTTC. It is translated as CSVDAGTGSGEQFF.